These 22 T cell receptor beta chains were sequenced from one sample in a study of OX40 agonist ivuxolimab in advanced cancers. Library construction relied on the immunoSEQ multiplex PCR assay. In TCRdb, the immuneACCESS table is reduced to in-frame sequences with V and J assigned. These tables do not hold every clone; where another copy was compared, an unresolved V gene accounts for under half, and the others remain unexplained. Here the sample has roughly 48,000 clones; approximately 85% occur a single time. The ten largest make up about 9.8% of the sample. Material: CD4+ or CD8+ T cells sorted from blood, obtained in a trial of the OX40 agonist ivuxolimab. The source is an adult with an advanced solid tumor such as melanoma, head and neck, liver or kidney cancer.

The V and J genes are TRBV7-8 and TRBJ1-1; the D is unclear. V lost 6 bases to trimming and J lost 11 bases, with 22 bases between them. CDR1 and CDR2 from the germline V gene are SGHVS and FQNEAQ. The CDR3 is made up of 14 amino acids. The CDR3 nucleotides read TGTGCCAGCAGACCTCTCGATAGGACCATCGGCGCTTTCTTT. This translates into CASRPLDRTIGAFF.

On this clone: Other DNA sequences within the sample encode an identical CDR3. The chain has TRBV5-1 and TRBJ2-5, with 11 bases identical to TRBD2. V lost 4 bases to trimming and J lost 4 bases; unmatched junction nucleotides: 9. The CDR3 has 16 amino acids. Germline V gene data show CDR1 as SGHRS and CDR2 as YFSETQ. The CDR3 nucleotides read TGCGCCAGCAGCAGTGCTAGCGGGAGGTTGGGAGAGACCCAGTACTTC. Protein: CASSSASGRLGETQYF.

This clone was recorded only once. The chain has TRBV19 and TRBJ2-5, with D tentatively TRBD2 (5 bases). Germline-derived CDR1 and CDR2 are LNHDA and SQIVND (reference sequence). Trimming removed 5 bases at V and 5 bases at J, with 18 bases between. This CDR3 is built from 15 residues. CDR3 sequence reads: CASSLTVFQRETQYF. The CDR3 DNA sequence: TGTGCCAGTAGTTTGACCGTCTTTCAGCGGGAGACCCAGTACTTC.

This chain joins TRBV4-1 and TRBJ2-7; D remains ambiguous. The V and J ends lost 1 base and 0 bases respectively, with 13 bases between them. The CDR3 contains 16 residues. The germline CDR1 and CDR2 sequences are MGHRA and YSYEKL. CDR3 in amino acids: CASSQVTHLSSYEQYF. The CDR3 DNA reads TGCGCCAGCAGCCAAGTCACACACCTAAGCTCCTACGAGCAGTACTTC.

The V gene is TRBV2, the J gene TRBJ2-5, with TRBD2 matching over 12 bases. J was trimmed by 2 bases and V by 6 bases; bases with no gene match: 1. The CDR3 runs to 14 residues. Germline V gene data show CDR1 as SNHLY and CDR2 as FYNNEI. CDR3 nucleotide sequence: TGTGCCAGCAGACTAGCGGGAGGACAAGAGACCCAGTACTTC. Translated: CASRLAGGQETQYF.

The chain combines TRBV4-1 with TRBJ1-2; D not resolved. Trimming removed 4 bases at V and 6 bases at J, with 21 bases between. The CDR3 contains 16 residues. Germline V gene data show CDR1 as MGHRA and CDR2 as YSYEKL. CDR3: CASSRTKTTGSDGYTF. For the CDR3, the DNA is TGCGCCAGCAGCCGAACGAAGACCACGGGGAGTGATGGCTACACCTTC.

This clone has only a few counts. The J gene is TRBJ1-2, the V gene TRBV14; TRBD1 might be the D (5 bases). The ends were cut back, 6 bases at V and 3 bases at J, with 17 bases in the middle. CDR1 and CDR2 (germline): SGHDN, FVKESK. This CDR3 region has 15 residues. In nucleotides, the CDR3 is TGTGCCAGCAGTCAAAGGAGGGGCCTCTACTATGGCTACACCTTC. This sequence encodes CASSQRRGLYYGYTF.

The chain joins TRBV19 to TRBJ2-6; D possibly corresponds to TRBD2 (6 bases). This CDR3 has 17 amino acids. The V end was cut by 5 bases, the J end by 0 bases, with 14 bases between. Germline CDR1 and CDR2: LNHDA and SQIVND (reference sequence). The CDR3 sequence: CASSGRDGSSGANVLTF. The CDR3 coding sequence is TGTGCCAGTAGTGGCCGGGACGGGAGCTCTGGGGCCAACGTCCTGACTTTC.

The rearrangement links TRBV28 to TRBJ1-1, with 11 bases matching TRBD1. After removal of 3 bases from V and 5 bases from J, the junction contained 5 bases not matched to a gene. CDR1 and CDR2 from the germline V gene are MDHEN and SYDVKM. The CDR3 sequence is 15 residues long. For the CDR3, the DNA is TGTGCCAGCAGTTTTGGGGACAGGGGGAGTACTGAAGCTTTCTTT. It encodes CASSFGDRGSTEAFF.

The chain joins TRBV7-3 to TRBJ2-2; D is possibly TRBD2 (6 bases). Trimming removed 0 bases at V and 6 bases at J, with 11 bases between. In germline, CDR1 is SGHTA, CDR2 FQGTGA. The CDR3 sequence is 15 residues long. CDR3 DNA: TGTGCCAGCAGCTTAACGGGGGGATACGCCGGGGAGCTGTTTTTT. Translation: CASSLTGGYAGELFF.

V gene TRBV25-1 combines with J gene TRBJ2-4; TRBD2 matches at 7 bases. After removal of 2 bases from V and 0 bases from J, the junction contained 7 bases not matched to a gene. Looked up from germline, CDR1 is MGHDK and CDR2 is SYGVNS. CDR3 length: 17 residues. For the CDR3, the DNA is TGTGCCAGCAGTGAAGGGGGGGTGGGCAGAGCCAAAAACATTCAGTACTTC. Translated, it gives CASSEGGVGRAKNIQYF.

V is TRBV5-1 and J is TRBJ2-3; 8 nucleotides align to TRBD1. The CDR3 runs to 14 residues. Germline assignment: CDR1 SGHRS and CDR2 YFSETQ. V was clipped by 3 bases and J by 6 bases; unmatched bases: 6. This CDR3 is CASSWGQEMDTQYF. DNA for the CDR3: TGCGCCAGCAGCTGGGGACAGGAGATGGATACGCAGTATTTT.

The chain recombines TRBV6-1 with TRBJ1-1; D perhaps matches TRBD1 (5 bases). The germline CDR1 and CDR2 sequences are MNHNS and SASEGT. The CDR3 has 14 amino acids. The germline V and J ends were trimmed by 0 bases and 5 bases, with 10 bases remaining between them. CDR3 DNA: TGTGCCAGCAGTGAAGCTCTCGGGGGGACTGAAGCTTTCTTT. This encodes CASSEALGGTEAFF.

V and J are TRBV29-1 and TRBJ1-1; the D gene is possibly TRBD1 (5 bases). Looked up from germline, CDR1 is SQVTM and CDR2 is ANQGSEA. The V gene lost 8 bases and the J gene lost 2 bases, with 15 bases spanning the gap. There are 13 residues in the CDR3. The CDR3 loop reads CSTVGAPNTEAFF. The CDR3 nucleotides are TGCAGCACTGTTGGGGCCCCAAACACTGAAGCTTTCTTT.

V is TRBV28 and J is TRBJ1-2, with TRBD1 matching over 8 bases. Germline lookup yields CDR1 MDHEN and CDR2 SYDVKM. Unmatched junction bases numbered 5, after V lost 2 bases and J lost 3 bases. The CDR3 is 15 residues long. This CDR3 is CASSLGTGWDYGYTF. In DNA, the CDR3 is TGTGCCAGCAGTTTAGGGACAGGCTGGGACTATGGCTACACCTTC.

In DNA, the CDR3 is TGTGCCAGCAGTCCCCAGGGGGCCGTCATGAACACTGAAGCTTTCTTT. Translated, it gives CASSPQGAVMNTEAFF. The chain is built from TRBV2 and TRBJ1-1; 8 bases align to TRBD1. With V trimmed by 5 bases and J by 0 bases, 8 bases remained unmatched. From germline, CDR1 is SNHLY and CDR2 FYNNEI. The CDR3 has 16 residues.

The rearrangement links TRBV2 to TRBJ1-4; tentative D call: TRBD1 (5 bases). Germline values: CDR1 SNHLY, CDR2 FYNNEI. The CDR3 has 14 amino acids. V shed 6 bases and J shed 8 bases, with 16 bases lying between them. In nucleotides, the CDR3 is TGTGCCAGCAGGCTCCGGGACGGTGAAGAAAAACTGTTTTTT. Translated, it gives CASRLRDGEEKLFF.

This clone has just a few counts. V is TRBV18 and J is TRBJ2-3; D is unclear. This CDR3 spans 12 amino acids. Germline V lookup: CDR1 KGHSH, CDR2 LQKENI. The V end was cut by 6 bases, the J end by 6 bases, with 10 bases between. This chain's CDR3 is CASSRLRDTQYF. CDR3 nucleotide sequence: TGTGCCAGCTCCCGGTTGAGGGATACGCAGTATTTT.

J is TRBJ2-7 and V is TRBV28; 9 bases are shared with TRBD1. This CDR3 region has 15 residues. Germline-derived CDR1 and CDR2 are MDHEN and SYDVKM. With 7 bases clipped from V and 6 bases from J, the junction kept 13 bases outside the gene matches. CDR3 region: CASIPGGDRAGEQYF. The CDR3 coding sequence is TGTGCCAGCATCCCTGGTGGGGACAGGGCGGGCGAGCAGTACTTC.

J is TRBJ2-7 and V is TRBV2; TRBD2 agrees at 7 bases. There are 14 residues in the CDR3. Germline V gene data show CDR1 as SNHLY and CDR2 as FYNNEI. V was pared by 1 base and J by 2 bases, with 2 bases of the junction left unmatched. The CDR3: CASSEDREAYEQYF. CDR3 sequence (DNA): TGTGCCAGCAGTGAAGATCGGGAGGCCTACGAGCAGTACTTC.

The rearrangement joins TRBV4-2 to TRBJ2-1; TRBD2 matches 8 bases. V trimming: 4 bases; J trimming: 4 bases; junction bases outside the gene matches: 6. Germline V gene data show CDR1 as LGHNA and CDR2 as YNFKEQ. The CDR3 spans 15 residues. CDR3 in DNA: TGTGCCAGCAGCCCAACTAGCGGAGTATACAATGAGCAGTTCTTC. It is translated as CASSPTSGVYNEQFF.

The chain joins TRBV2 to TRBJ1-5; 7 bases line up with TRBD1. J gave up 7 bases and V 6 bases, and 15 bases lay outside the gene matches. CDR3 size: 16 residues. CDR1 is SNHLY and CDR2 is FYNNEI in the germline V gene. The DNA of the CDR3 is TGTGCCAGCAGACCAATTGGGCTGACAGGGCTCCAGCCCCAGCATTTT. This codes for CASRPIGLTGLQPQHF.